This TCR beta chain is from a study of early T cells in non-severe SARS-CoV-2 infection. The CDR3 is 16 amino acids. Germline-derived CDR1 and CDR2 are SGHRS and YFSETQ. Trimming removed 0 bases from V and 0 bases from J, with 10 bases in between. This clonotype was seen repeatedly, ten times or more. Attached unique molecular identifiers marked individual cDNA molecules. In TCRdb, the 5' RACE reads were re-called with MiXCR into one record per CDR3 protein. Of approximately 77,000 distinct CDR3 sequences in the sample, 12% were seen once. This sequence joins TRBV5-1 and TRBJ1-3; D unclear. The TCR originated in an adult who was a healthcare worker with PCR-confirmed SARS-CoV-2 infection or an uninfected control (not recorded which). Input material: whole blood. This CDR3 is CASSLVSLISGNTIYF. The DNA of the CDR3 is TGCGCCAGCAGCTTGGTGTCCCTGATCTCTGGAAACACCATATATTTT.